The 3 T cell receptor beta chains reported below all come from one sample, sequenced in a study of early T cells in non-severe SARS-CoV-2 infection. TCRdb reanalysed the 5' RACE reads using MiXCR and keeps one entry per CDR3 protein. In the table there are 20,000 to 25,000 distinct CDR3 sequences, approximately 5% of which are singletons. The specimen was whole blood. Receptors originate from an adult who was a healthcare worker with PCR-confirmed SARS-CoV-2 infection or an uninfected control (not recorded which).

The table lists this clonotype with many counts. Germline is not matched at one junction end, which may reflect a read error. The chain recombines TRBV18 with TRBJ2-7; no reliable D call. The CDR3 covers 13 residues. Germline lookup yields CDR1 KGHSH and CDR2 LQKENI. The CDR3 bases are TGTGCCAGCTCACGACAAGTTTCGTACGAGCAGTGCTTC. The encoded protein is CASSRQVSYEQCF.

The table lists this clonotype with many counts. The chain links TRBV27 to TRBJ2-1; D is tentatively TRBD1 or TRBD2 (5 bases each). CDR1 is MNHEY, CDR2 SMNVEV, per germline (reference sequence). The CDR3 sequence is 14 residues long. V was trimmed by 9 bases and J by 5 bases, leaving 17 bases between them. The CDR3 region is CASSLFRGHNEQFF. In DNA, the CDR3 is TGTGCCAGTAGCTTATTTCGGGGCCACAATGAGCAGTTCTTC.

This clonotype has ten or more counts. This sequence joins TRBV2 and TRBJ2-3; 10 nucleotides align to TRBD2. The germline V gene encodes CDR1 SNHLY and CDR2 FYNNEI. This CDR3 has 13 amino acids. The J segment lost 6 bases and the V segment lost 10 bases, leaving 7 bases of the junction unmatched. DNA of the CDR3: TGTGCCATCCCAGCGGGGGGGCCGGATACGCAGTATTTT. It encodes CAIPAGGPDTQYF.